The rows below give T cell receptor beta chains drawn from one sample of a study of vaccination effects on CD4 cells after COVID-19. No antigens are known for them. The protocol was immunoSEQ multiplex PCR, while the TCRdb copy is restricted to in-frame clones and leaves out a portion. Found here are 40,000 to 45,000 clones, around 78% of them singletons; the top ten hold more than 10%. The sequencing used CD4+ T cells from PBMCs cultured with SARS-CoV-2 spike peptides, collected before COVID-19 vaccination. The receptors originated from a human donor who received a COVID-19 vaccine. Each CDR3 is given with its conserved first and last residue. A D gene is named only where the DNA matches it firmly. Some rows mark clone size as missing; the rest say once, few, many or name a class of expanded clone.

D	V	size	J	CDR3	DNA
NA	TRBV28	NA	TRBJ1-3	CATVAGTASGNTIYF	TGTGCCACGGTTGCCGGGACTGCCTCTGGAAACACCATATATTTT
TRBD2	TRBV7-2	NA	TRBJ2-5	CASSSTSGSETQYF	TGTGCCAGCAGCTCTACTAGCGGGTCCGAGACCCAGTACTTC
NA	TRBV3-1/TRBV3-2	NA	TRBJ2-3	CASSFRGGTDTQYF	TGTGCCAGCAGCTTCAGGGGGGGCACAGATACGCAGTATTTT
TRBD2	TRBV10-3	NA	TRBJ2-3	CAISDSGGTDTQYF	TGTGCCATCAGTGATAGCGGGGGAACAGATACGCAGTATTTT
NA	TRBV5-6	once	TRBJ1-4	CASSLSTVNEKLFF	TGTGCCAGCAGCTTGTCGACGGTCAATGAAAAACTGTTTTTT
NA	TRBV5-8	NA	TRBJ1-1	CASSTTFGADLNWGVEAFF	TGTGCCAGCAGCACGACCTTCGGGGCAGATTTGAACTGGGGCGTTGAAGCTTTCTTT
NA	TRBV5-8	NA	TRBJ2-5	CASSTGIAKTQYF	TGTGCCAGCAGCACCGGGATCGCGAAGACCCAGTACTTC
TRBD2	TRBV3-1/TRBV3-2	NA	TRBJ2-3	CASSLLLAGGQKDTQYF	TGTGCCAGCAGTCTCCTCCTAGCGGGGGGGCAGAAAGATACGCAGTATTTT
NA	TRBV18	NA	TRBJ1-5	CASSPGQHQPQHF	TGTGCCAGCTCACCAGGGCAACATCAGCCCCAGCATTTT
NA	TRBV5-1	once	TRBJ2-5	CASSLVLQETQYF	TGCGCCAGCAGCTTGGTCCTTCAAGAGACCCAGTACTTC
NA	TRBV19	few	TRBJ1-3	CASSTGSLIYF	TGTGCCAGTAGTACTGGGAGCCTCATATATTTT
NA	TRBV20-1	few	TRBJ1-1	CSARENTEAFF	TGCAGTGCTAGAGAGAACACTGAAGCTTTCTTT
NA	TRBV7-8	once	TRBJ1-5	CASSLDNRRQPQHF	TGTGCCAGCAGCTTAGACAACAGACGGCAGCCCCAGCATTTT
TRBD2	TRBV10-2	NA	TRBJ2-1	CASSRLASSYNEQFF	TGCGCCAGCAGTAGACTAGCGAGCTCCTACAATGAGCAGTTCTTC
TRBD2	TRBV6-2/TRBV6-3	once	TRBJ2-2	CASSYSGGGTGELFF	TGTGCCAGCAGTTACAGCGGGGGGGGCACCGGGGAGCTGTTTTTT
TRBD1	TRBV5-6	NA	TRBJ1-2	CASSFHPTGGDGYTF	TGTGCCAGCAGCTTTCATCCGACAGGGGGGGATGGCTACACCTTC
NA	TRBV9	NA	TRBJ1-3	CASSVIADSGNTIYF	TGTGCCAGCAGCGTCATAGCAGACTCTGGAAACACCATATATTTT
NA	TRBV27	NA	TRBJ1-1	CASSLRRTANTEAFF	TGTGCCAGCAGTTTGAGAAGGACAGCGAACACTGAAGCTTTCTTT
TRBD1	TRBV19	NA	TRBJ2-3	CASSSRQGDTQYF	TGTGCCAGTAGTTCGCGACAGGGAGATACGCAGTATTTT
NA	TRBV11-2	NA	TRBJ1-1	CASSARTAEAFF	TGTGCCAGCAGCGCCCGGACAGCTGAAGCTTTCTTT
TRBD1	TRBV4-3	NA	TRBJ2-4	CASSQRDRGMDIQYF	TGCGCCAGCAGCCAAAGGGACAGGGGTATGGACATTCAGTACTTC
TRBD2	TRBV6-1	NA	TRBJ2-3	CASSEGGGGATDTQYF	TGTGCCAGCAGTGAAGGGGGCGGGGGGGCTACAGATACGCAGTATTTT
NA	TRBV7-2	NA	TRBJ2-5	CASSPQWGGGETQYF	TGTGCCAGCAGCCCCCAATGGGGGGGCGGGGAGACCCAGTACTTC
NA	TRBV28	NA	TRBJ2-1	CASSLRRGYNEQFF	TGTGCCAGCAGTTTGAGGAGGGGCTACAATGAGCAGTTCTTC
NA	TRBV29-1	NA	TRBJ2-1	CSVDSINSYNEQFF	TGCAGCGTTGATTCTATTAACTCCTACAATGAGCAGTTCTTC
NA	TRBV5-1	NA	TRBJ1-4	CASSGQGGGEKLFF	TGCGCCAGCAGCGGTCAAGGAGGAGGTGAAAAACTGTTTTTT
TRBD1	TRBV24-1	NA	TRBJ2-3	CATSDLTGGWTDTQYF	TGTGCCACCAGTGACCTGACAGGGGGCTGGACAGATACGCAGTATTTT